The 29 T cell receptor beta chains in this list originate from one sample, sequenced in a study of blood T cell repertoires in COVID-19. Libraries were prepared by immunoSEQ multiplex PCR; TCRdb keeps only in-frame clonotypes and omits some of them. The sample includes about 280,000 clones, 70% to 90% of them seen just once. The sample consisted of peripheral blood. These receptors all come from a man aged 45-60 years with active or convalescent COVID-19.

This chain links TRBV5-1 with TRBJ2-7; 8 nucleotides line up with TRBD1. The CDR3 loop spans 14 amino acids. CDR1 is SGHRS, CDR2 YFSETQ, per germline. V was pared by 2 bases and J by 5 bases, with 6 bases of the junction left unmatched. CDR3 loop: CASSFSGQGDEQYF. The CDR3 nucleotides are TGCGCCAGCAGCTTCTCCGGACAGGGAGACGAGCAGTACTTC.

This clone was counted once. The V gene is TRBV28, the J gene TRBJ2-7; 9 nucleotides line up with TRBD2. From germline, CDR1 is MDHEN and CDR2 SYDVKM. V trimming: 5 bases; J trimming: 6 bases; junction bases outside the gene matches: 8. CDR3 length: 14 amino acids. In DNA form, the CDR3 reads TGTGCCAGCAGTCCGACCGGGACTAGCACCGAGCAGTACTTC. This translates into CASSPTGTSTEQYF. The complete variable domain, with remaining parts taken from reference TRBV28 and TRBJ2-7, reads DVKVTQSSRYLVKRTGEKVFLECVQDMDHENMFWYRQDPGLGLRLIYFSYDVKMKEKGDIPEGYSVSREKKERFSLILESASTNQTSMYLCASSPTGTSTEQYFGPGTRLTVT.

CDR3 sequence: CASSLAIEFRTDTQYF. In DNA, the CDR3 is TGCGCCAGCAGCTTGGCGATTGAGTTTCGCACAGATACGCAGTATTTT. V and J are TRBV5-1 and TRBJ2-3; no clear D. CDR1 is SGHRS, CDR2 YFSETQ, per germline. V was pared by 0 bases and J by 1 base, with 12 bases between. This CDR3 has 16 residues.

The V and J genes are TRBV6-6 and TRBJ2-7; D unresolved. The CDR3 covers 13 residues. CDR1 MNHNY and CDR2 SVGAGI come from the germline V gene (reference sequence). V was shortened by 0 bases and J by 5 bases, with 8 bases between the two germline ends. In nucleotides, the CDR3 is TGTGCCAGCAGTTACTCGATCGAGAACGAGCAGTACTTC. Translation gives CASSYSIENEQYF.

The chain recombines TRBV6-2 or TRBV6-3 with TRBJ2-1; TRBD2 matches at 10 bases. This CDR3 is built from 15 residues. V lost 6 bases, J lost 8 bases, and 10 bases stayed unmatched. CDR1 is MNHEY and CDR2 is SVGEGT in the germline V gene. CDR3: CASSESGRGFDEQFF. CDR3 nucleotides: TGTGCCAGCAGCGAGAGCGGGAGGGGTTTCGATGAGCAGTTCTTC.

With regard to this clone: Other DNA sequences of this sample code for an identical CDR3. The rearrangement uses TRBV30 and TRBJ1-5; TRBD1 aligns across 8 bases. The CDR3 consists of 14 residues. CDR1 GTSNPN and CDR2 SVGIG come from the germline V gene (reference sequence). V lost 2 bases, J lost 4 bases, and 4 bases stayed unmatched. In DNA, the CDR3 is TGTGCCTGGAGTAGGACAGGGAATAATCAGCCCCAGCATTTT. Protein product: CAWSRTGNNQPQHF.

The V call is TRBV2, the J call TRBJ2-1; TRBD2 matches at 11 bases. Germline V gene data show CDR1 as SNHLY and CDR2 as FYNNEI. V was pared by 8 bases and J by 6 bases, with 15 bases of the junction left unmatched. The CDR3 length is 17 residues. CDR3 amino acids: CASRFSLSGRGGNEQFF. For the CDR3, the DNA is TGTGCCAGCCGCTTCTCTCTTAGCGGGAGGGGGGGCAATGAGCAGTTCTTC. Using reference TRBV2 and TRBJ2-1 for the parts outside the CDR3, the full variable domain is EPEVTQTPSHQVTQMGQEVILRCVPISNHLYFYWYRQILGQKVEFLVSFYNNEISEKSEIFDDQFSVERPDGSNFTLKIRSTKLEDSAMYFCASRFSLSGRGGNEQFFGPGTRLTVL.

As concerns this clone: Other nucleotide sequences from this sample produce the same CDR3. The chain joins TRBV15 to TRBJ1-1; unclear D gene. This CDR3 comprises 13 residues. V was clipped by 1 base and J by 1 base, with 4 bases between them. Germline V gene lookup returns CDR1 LNHNV and CDR2 YYDKDF (reference sequence). This CDR3 reads CATSRGGNTEAFF. The CDR3 nucleotides are TGTGCCACCAGCAGAGGCGGGAACACTGAAGCTTTCTTT.

This clone was recorded only once. This rearrangement joins TRBV4-3 to TRBJ1-4; D possibly corresponds to TRBD1 (6 bases). CDR1 and CDR2 from the germline V gene are LGHNA and YSLEER. Trimming removed 2 bases at V and 6 bases at J, with 16 bases between. The CDR3 loop spans 16 amino acids. For the CDR3, the DNA is TGCGCCAGCAGCCAAATTCTCCAGGGGTTGGATGAAAAACTGTTTTTT. This encodes CASSQILQGLDEKLFF.

The V and J genes are TRBV2 and TRBJ1-1; D not certain. From germline, CDR1 is SNHLY and CDR2 FYNNEI. The CDR3 loop spans 12 amino acids. V lost 8 bases and J lost 1, with 8 bases in between. The CDR3 protein is CASAVANTEAFF. The CDR3 nucleotides are TGTGCCAGCGCGGTGGCGAACACTGAAGCTTTCTTT. Full variable domain (rest looked up from reference TRBV2 and TRBJ1-1): EPEVTQTPSHQVTQMGQEVILRCVPISNHLYFYWYRQILGQKVEFLVSFYNNEISEKSEIFDDQFSVERPDGSNFTLKIRSTKLEDSAMYFCASAVANTEAFFGQGTRLTVV.

This clone was counted once. J is TRBJ1-1 and V is TRBV24-1; D is unresolved. CDR1 and CDR2 (germline): KGHDR, SFDVKD. Trimming cost V 5 bases and J 2 bases, with 8 bases left between them. The CDR3 spans 13 residues. The CDR3 nucleotides are TGTGCCACCAGTGGCACACCTAACACTGAAGCTTTCTTT. It translates to CATSGTPNTEAFF.

J is TRBJ2-7 and V is TRBV5-1; tentatively, D is TRBD1 (6 bases). V was cut by 3 bases and J by 3 bases, with 10 bases left in between. This CDR3 contains 13 residues. The germline CDR1 and CDR2 sequences are SGHRS and YFSETQ. The DNA of the CDR3 is TGCGCCAGCAGCTCCTGGACAGTCTACGAGCAGTACTTC. This encodes CASSSWTVYEQYF.

The chain couples TRBV10-3 to TRBJ1-2; possible D gene TRBD1, 6 bases. Germline V gene sequence: CDR1 ENHRY, CDR2 SYGVKD. CDR3 length: 12 residues. The V end lost 10 bases, the J end lost 2 bases, and 11 bases lay between the germline ends. CDR3 DNA sequence: TGTGCCACCCTAACAGGGAACTATGGCTACACCTTC. This sequence encodes CATLTGNYGYTF.

This sequence joins TRBV5-1 and TRBJ2-7, with 10 bases aligning to TRBD2. CDR3 length: 16 residues. Trimming cost V 4 bases and J 3 bases; bases outside gene matches: 10. In germline, CDR1 is SGHRS, CDR2 YFSETQ. The CDR3: CASSPPLAGEDYEQYF. CDR3 DNA sequence: TGCGCCAGCAGCCCCCCCCTAGCGGGAGAGGACTACGAGCAGTACTTC.

This clone was recorded at least ten times. In the same sample, other DNA sequences code for this CDR3. The chain carries TRBV5-1 and TRBJ1-5; 7 bases line up with TRBD1. The germline CDR1 and CDR2 sequences are SGHRS and YFSETQ. This CDR3 has 15 residues. V trimming: 1 base; J trimming: 5 bases; junction bases outside the gene matches: 6. The DNA of the CDR3 is TGCGCCAGCAGCTTGCGGACAGGCGCGGATCAGCCCCAGCATTTT. It yields the protein CASSLRTGADQPQHF.

This clone was found a few times. V usage is TRBV15 and J usage is TRBJ1-1, with D perhaps matching TRBD1 (6 bases). V was cut by 1 base and J by 1 base, with 13 bases left in between. This CDR3 region has 16 residues. Germline loops: CDR1 LNHNV, CDR2 YYDKDF (reference sequence). The CDR3 nucleotides are TGTGCCACCAGCAGAGGATGGGGGACACCGAACACTGAAGCTTTCTTT. Protein product: CATSRGWGTPNTEAFF.

This clone was seen a single time. The CDR3 loop is CASSQDRRDNEQFF. In DNA form, the CDR3 reads TGTGCCAGCAGCCAAGATAGGAGGGACAATGAGCAGTTCTTC. The chain links TRBV4-2 to TRBJ2-1, with D tentatively TRBD2 (6 bases). V was trimmed by 0 bases and J by 5 bases, leaving 8 bases between them. Germline CDR1 is LGHNA and CDR2 is YNFKEQ. This CDR3 spans 14 amino acids.

This chain joins TRBV5-1 and TRBJ2-3; a weak D match, TRBD1 (6 bases). Germline V gives CDR1 SGHRS, CDR2 YFSETQ. The CDR3 sequence is 14 residues long. Trimming pared 0 bases from V and 7 bases from J, leaving 12 bases between. The DNA of the CDR3 is TGCGCCAGCAGCTTGGGATCAGGGGTGAATACGCAGTATTTT. This sequence encodes CASSLGSGVNTQYF.

This clone was observed a few times. The chain joins TRBV2 to TRBJ2-5; D is uncertain. Trimming took off 3 bases at V and 4 bases at J, with 12 bases between the two ends. In germline, CDR1 is SNHLY, CDR2 FYNNEI. This CDR3 comprises 14 residues. CDR3 bases: TGTGCCAGCAGTGAGGTCCAACCGGGAGAGACCCAGTACTTC. Encoded protein: CASSEVQPGETQYF. Filled out from reference TRBV2 and TRBJ2-5, the complete variable domain reads EPEVTQTPSHQVTQMGQEVILRCVPISNHLYFYWYRQILGQKVEFLVSFYNNEISEKSEIFDDQFSVERPDGSNFTLKIRSTKLEDSAMYFCASSEVQPGETQYFGPGTRLLVL.

The V gene is TRBV4-1, the J gene TRBJ2-3, with a possible D match to TRBD2 (5 bases). V lost 4 bases to trimming and J lost 0 bases, with 14 bases between them. CDR3 length: 16 residues. Per germline, CDR1 MGHRA and CDR2 YSYEKL. CDR3: CASSPLGGYSTDTQYF. The CDR3 nucleotides are TGCGCCAGCAGCCCCCTGGGCGGGTATAGCACAGATACGCAGTATTTT.

The rearrangement joins TRBV7-2 to TRBJ1-1, with D unclear. The germline V and J ends were trimmed by 5 bases and 1 base, with 11 bases remaining between them. This CDR3 comprises 14 residues. Looked up from germline, CDR1 is SGHTA and CDR2 is FQGNSA. CDR3 protein: CASSRTRQNTEAFF. For the CDR3, the DNA is TGTGCCAGCAGCCGCACGCGACAGAACACTGAAGCTTTCTTT.

V gene TRBV7-2 combines with J gene TRBJ1-5, with a possible D match to TRBD1 (5 bases). The CDR3 has 13 amino acids. Germline lookup yields CDR1 SGHTA and CDR2 FQGNSA. Trimming cost V 1 base and J 11 bases, with 12 bases left between them. The CDR3 sequence: CASSLEEQESQHF. For the CDR3, the DNA is TGTGCCAGCAGCTTAGAGGAACAGGAGTCCCAGCATTTT.

This clone was found once. This chain links TRBV5-6 with TRBJ1-2, with no clear D. This CDR3 has 14 residues. With 0 bases removed from V and 7 bases from J, the gap between germline ends came to 13 bases. CDR1 SGHDT and CDR2 YYEEEE come from the germline V gene. The CDR3 here is CASSLVVVGSGYTF. CDR3 sequence (DNA): TGTGCCAGCAGCTTGGTTGTGGTAGGGAGTGGCTACACCTTC.

The rearrangement links TRBV15 to TRBJ2-7; tentative D call: TRBD1 (6 bases). The CDR3 is 13 residues long. Trimming cost V 4 bases and J 7 bases, with 14 bases left between them. Germline CDR1 LNHNV, CDR2 YYDKDF (reference sequence). CDR3 DNA sequence: TGTGCCACCAGCAACAGGGATTCGGGGGAGCAGTACTTC. Protein product: CATSNRDSGEQYF.

The chain uses TRBV2 and TRBJ1-4; 7 bases agree with TRBD1. V lost 8 bases to trimming and J lost 0 bases; unmatched junction nucleotides: 15. Germline V gene sequence: CDR1 SNHLY, CDR2 FYNNEI. The CDR3 runs 18 residues. CDR3 in amino acids: CASGLSGTALATNEKLFF. As DNA, the CDR3 is TGTGCCAGCGGACTGTCCGGGACAGCCTTAGCAACTAATGAAAAACTGTTTTTT.

The chain links TRBV28 to TRBJ1-2; the match to TRBD1 covers 10 bases. The trim removed 6 bases at V and 6 bases at J, leaving 1 base unmatched. The CDR3 spans 12 residues. The germline V gene has CDR1 MDHEN and CDR2 SYDVKM. The CDR3 sequence is CASSGQGDGYTF. The CDR3 bases are TGTGCCAGCAGCGGACAGGGGGATGGCTACACCTTC.

This rearrangement joins TRBV4-2 to TRBJ2-2; 11 bases fit TRBD2. The V gene's germline CDR1 is LGHNA and CDR2 YNFKEQ. The CDR3 totals 17 residues. Germline trimming cut 7 bases from V and 3 bases from J; bases unmatched to any gene: 10. The CDR3 DNA is TGTGCCAGCACGATTCTAGCGGGAGGCGGGGACACCGGGGAGCTGTTTTTT. Its translation: CASTILAGGGDTGELFF.

This clone was counted once. The chain uses TRBV5-6 and TRBJ1-5; 7 bases fit TRBD1. The germline CDR1 and CDR2 sequences are SGHDT and YYEEEE. Losses at the gene ends were 3 bases for V and 4 bases for J; bases not matched to a gene: 13. The CDR3 length is 17 residues. The CDR3 region is CASSSRRTGTGNQPQHF. CDR3 in DNA: TGTGCCAGCAGCTCTCGACGGACAGGAACAGGGAATCAGCCCCAGCATTTT.

V usage is TRBV5-1 and J usage is TRBJ2-3; 13 bases line up with TRBD2. The CDR3 is 16 residues long. Per the germline V gene, CDR1 is SGHRS and CDR2 is YFSETQ. V shed 5 bases and J 3 bases; nucleotides not matched to a gene: 6. CDR3 in DNA: TGCGCCAGCAGTACCTCGGGACTAGCGGGAACAGATACGCAGTATTTT. Amino acids: CASSTSGLAGTDTQYF.